The rows below give T cell receptor beta chains drawn from one sample of a study of breast tumors, draining lymph nodes, adjacent tissues. TCRdb re-called the multiplex PCR reads through MiXCR, storing one row per CDR3 protein. The sample shows about 20,000 distinct CDR3 sequences, over 40% of them seen only once. Sample: breast tumor tissue. The receptors here all came from a female donor with breast cancer. Some clones in this sample may be carry-over from other donors' samples. Each CDR3 is given with its conserved first and last residue. A D gene is named only where the DNA matches it firmly. The size of a clone is reported for some rows only, either as once, few or many, or as a class for expanded clones.

many	TRBV6-6	TRBJ2-7	NA	12	CASSSRGPEQYF	TGTGCCAGCAGTTCCAGGGGTCCCGAGCAGTACTTC
NA	TRBV6-6	TRBJ2-7	NA	13	CASSYGPDYEQYF	TGTGCCAGCAGTTACGGCCCAGACTACGAGCAGTACTTC
many	TRBV6-1	TRBJ2-3	TRBD2	16	CASSVGASGRGDTQYF	TGTGCCAGCAGTGTCGGTGCTAGCGGAAGGGGAGATACGCAGTATTTT
NA	TRBV12-3/TRBV12-4	TRBJ2-7	NA	13	CASSVLTIYEQYF	TGTGCCAGCAGTGTCCTGACCATCTACGAGCAGTACTTC
many	TRBV5-6	TRBJ1-5	NA	15	CASSPRGGSNQPQHF	TGTGCCAGCAGCCCGCGTGGGGGCAGCAATCAGCCCCAGCATTTT
NA	TRBV2	TRBJ1-4	NA	14	CASSASATNEKLFF	TGTGCCAGCAGTGCTAGTGCAACTAATGAAAAACTGTTTTTT
medium-sized	TRBV20-1	TRBJ2-1	NA	14	CSAPSPSSYNEQFF	TGCAGTGCCCCTTCCCCGAGCTCCTACAATGAGCAGTTCTTC
many	TRBV12-5	TRBJ2-1	TRBD2	15	CASGSGTSEYNEQFF	TGTGCTAGTGGGTCCGGGACTAGCGAATACAATGAGCAGTTCTTC
many	TRBV13	TRBJ2-1	TRBD2	16	CASSLKGLAGYNEQFF	TGTGCCAGCAGCCTAAAAGGACTAGCGGGGTACAATGAGCAGTTCTTC
many	TRBV6-5	TRBJ1-2	NA	14	CASSHRGSDYGYTF	TGTGCCAGCAGTCACCGCGGGTCCGACTATGGCTACACCTTC
many	TRBV5-1	TRBJ2-5	TRBD1	14	CASSTGTAQDTQYF	TGCGCCAGCAGTACCGGGACAGCGCAAGACACCCAGTACTTC
NA	TRBV15	TRBJ2-3	TRBD2	18	CATSRDTLAGGSTDTQYF	TGTGCCACCAGCAGAGATACCCTAGCGGGAGGGAGCACAGATACGCAGTATTTT
NA	TRBV5-1	TRBJ2-5	TRBD2	15	CASSTASTSNETQYF	TGCGCCAGCAGCACGGCTTCGACTAGCAACGAGACCCAGTACTTC
NA	TRBV7-2	TRBJ2-3	NA	12	CASSLRADTQYF	TGTGCCAGCAGCTTAAGGGCAGATACGCAGTATTTT
NA	TRBV6-4	TRBJ2-1	TRBD1	15	CASSDPGQGYNEQFF	TGTGCCAGCAGTGATCCGGGACAGGGGTACAATGAGCAGTTCTTC
many	TRBV7-9	TRBJ2-3	TRBD1	15	CASSPRTGEMDTQYF	TGTGCCAGCAGCCCCCGGACAGGGGAGATGGATACGCAGTATTTT
NA	TRBV7-8	TRBJ2-5	TRBD2	15	CASSQRTSGQETQYF	TGTGCCAGCAGCCAGCGGACTAGCGGGCAAGAGACCCAGTACTTC
few	TRBV20-1	TRBJ1-4	NA	13	CSASSRVEEKLFF	TGCAGTGCTAGTTCCAGGGTCGAAGAAAAACTGTTTTTT
NA	TRBV3-1	TRBJ1-6	TRBD1	16	CASSQDTDRVNSPLHF	TGTGCCAGCAGCCAAGATACCGACAGGGTTAATTCACCCCTCCACTTT
once	TRBV7-9	TRBJ2-7	NA	15	CASSSWDLGTYEQYF	TGTGCCAGCAGCAGCTGGGACTTAGGTACCTACGAGCAGTACTTC
many	TRBV30	TRBJ1-3	NA	15	CAWSVNPSSGNTIYF	TGTGCCTGGAGTGTGAACCCAAGCTCTGGAAACACCATATATTTT
many	TRBV20-1	TRBJ1-2	NA	13	CSAGDSWGYGYTF	TGCAGTGCCGGCGACAGTTGGGGCTATGGCTACACCTTC